This paragraph reports one T cell receptor beta chain. Its specificity is not known. This sample was included in a study of identifying expanded T cells in peripheral blood. Overall study findings and caveats: Variance in clone template counts between roughly 2-week samples significantly increased with total template count across all healthy donors. Technical replicates showed around 1.2 changed clones; about 2 weeks around 15; four weeks 19.

Measured with immunoSEQ multiplex PCR; TCRdb has only the in-frame clones, and not every one. The data hold tens of thousands of clones, with approximately 84% observed a single time. The V gene lost 0 bases and the J gene lost 7 bases, with 11 bases spanning the gap. The CDR3 covers 14 residues. Germline V lookup: CDR1 LNHNV, CDR2 YYDKDF (reference sequence). No infections or other immune events were documented during collection. Material for sequencing was blood. This clonotype originated in a person between 18 and 75 years old in good health. The chain links TRBV15 to TRBJ2-3; D is uncertain. The CDR3 reads CATSRDKKSNTQYF. Here the CDR3 DNA reads TGTGCCACCAGCAGAGATAAGAAATCTAATACGCAGTATTTT.